The 3 T cell receptor beta chains below come from one sample, sequenced in a study of long-term antiretroviral therapy in people with HIV. Researchers report immunoSEQ v3.0 was run at survey level. This table comes from immunoSEQ multiplex PCR, and its TCRdb copy is limited to in-frame clones, with some not included. The data contain approximately 25,000 clones, 79% of them singletons. The sequencing here drew on unsorted PBMCs, taken 1.2 years after starting antiretroviral therapy. Receptor source: a middle-aged woman with HIV.

This sequence joins TRBV29-1 and TRBJ2-2, with 8 bases matching TRBD1. Trimming cost V 7 bases and J 0 bases; bases outside gene matches: 1. There are 13 residues in the CDR3. The germline gives CDR1 SQVTM, CDR2 ANQGSEA. The CDR3, as DNA: TGCAGCGCGGACAGGGCGAACACCGGGGAGCTGTTTTTT. This translates into CSADRANTGELFF.

V is TRBV25-1 and J is TRBJ2-3, with D perhaps being TRBD1 or TRBD2 (5 bases each). V lost 7 bases and J 8 bases, leaving 19 bases between the germline ends. Germline CDR1 is MGHDK and CDR2 is SYGVNS. This CDR3 is 14 amino acids long. The CDR3 DNA reads TGTGCCAGCATGGGGGAGTGGCCACAGCGTACGCAGTATTTT. Translating gives CASMGEWPQRTQYF.

In DNA form, the CDR3 reads TGTGCCAGCACTAGGAGCGCTCAACATAGGAATGAGCAGTTCTTC. It specifies CASTRSAQHRNEQFF. The rearrangement joins TRBV6-5 to TRBJ2-1, with unresolved D. Trimming cost V 7 bases and J 7 bases, with 20 bases left between them. The germline V gene encodes CDR1 MNHEY and CDR2 SVGAGI. The CDR3 extends over 15 amino acids.